This is a list of T cell receptor beta chains from one sample in a study of blood T cells in healthy people across ages. TCRdb processed the 5' RACE reads anew with MiXCR; each CDR3 protein has one entry. The sample lists roughly 1,500,000 distinct CDR3 sequences; approximately 32% were seen once. The sequencing input was blood. Receptors were obtained from a woman aged 25 to 45 in good health. CDR3s include the opening cysteine and the closing phenylalanine or tryptophan. The order of the fields is V gene, J gene, CDR3 protein.

V: TRBV4-1
J: TRBJ1-1
CDR3: CASSQDRGGNTEAFF

V: TRBV12-3/TRBV12-4
J: TRBJ2-1
CDR3: CASRRPGGKDEQFF

V: TRBV20-1
J: TRBJ2-7
CDR3: CSARLVVLRHEQYF

V: TRBV27
J: TRBJ1-1
CDR3: CASSLSMQNTEAFF

V: TRBV20-1
J: TRBJ2-5
CDR3: CSAPLAAQQYF

V: TRBV7-9
J: TRBJ2-3
CDR3: CASSLTSGRYTDTQYF

V: TRBV4-1
J: .
CDR3: CASSQHMTLGYEQYF

V: TRBV6-6
J: TRBJ2-3
CDR3: CASTKFETDTQYF

V: TRBV6-4
J: TRBJ1-1
CDR3: CASSEWVGRTFEAFF

V: TRBV3-1
J: TRBJ2-1
CDR3: CAGSPGTSYSLDGQFF

V: TRBV5-1
J: TRBJ2-1
CDR3: CASSLAAGSGAYNEQFF

V: TRBV19
J: TRBJ2-7
CDR3: CASSIVRPWNEQYF

V: TRBV7-9
J: TRBJ2-7
CDR3: CASSPSMKEGSFYEQYF

V: TRBV13
J: TRBJ2-1
CDR3: CASSPWGVAGNEQFF

V: TRBV29-1
J: TRBJ1-2
CDR3: CSLQQGPGEGYTF

V: TRBV20-1
J: TRBJ1-1
CDR3: CSAAYGVGIVTEAFF

V: TRBV6-1
J: TRBJ2-7
CDR3: CASSAERRATYEQYF

V: TRBV5-4
J: TRBJ2-3
CDR3: CASSLLDGLTDTQYF

V: TRBV7-6
J: TRBJ1-1
CDR3: CASSMFSGAMNTEAFF

V: TRBV15
J: TRBJ2-1
CDR3: CATSEAGGSSYNEQFF

V: TRBV6-4
J: TRBJ2-1
CDR3: CASSPGVAGVVSYNEQFF

V: TRBV3-1
J: TRBJ1-3
CDR3: CASSWTGTGNTIYF

V: TRBV6-6
J: TRBJ1-1
CDR3: CASSYFQSRDRATEAFF

V: TRBV27
J: TRBJ1-2
CDR3: CASSTTGTGEGYTF

V: TRBV25-1
J: TRBJ1-5
CDR3: CASSDLIRGDNQPQHF

V: TRBV6-5
J: TRBJ2-3
CDR3: CASSRGTATDTQYF

V: TRBV29-1
J: TRBJ1-1
CDR3: CSVGRGSPPGAFF

V: TRBV7-9
J: TRBJ2-7
CDR3: CASSTGQGAGPSYEQYF

V: TRBV27
J: TRBJ2-3
CDR3: CASSFSIEGVLDTQYF

V: TRBV4-1
J: TRBJ2-1
CDR3: CASSQDHRPSSYNEQFF

V: TRBV27
J: TRBJ1-5
CDR3: CASSIMGEGNQPQHF

V: TRBV5-1
J: TRBJ2-2
CDR3: CASSFEGGRTGELFF

V: TRBV7-9
J: TRBJ1-1
CDR3: CASSLAQGGAEEAFF

V: TRBV21-1
J: TRBJ2-5
CDR3: CASPPSGRGETQYF

V: TRBV7-2
J: TRBJ2-1
CDR3: CASRRVPRSSYNEQFF

V: TRBV28
J: TRBJ2-7
CDR3: CASSDPGLAGNYERYF

V: TRBV10-3
J: TRBJ2-7
CDR3: CASARGDNYEQYF

V: TRBV12-3/TRBV12-4
J: TRBJ2-7
CDR3: CASSPPTGGYERYF

V: TRBV4-1
J: TRBJ2-5
CDR3: CASSQPGLAEETQYF

V: TRBV30
J: TRBJ1-5
CDR3: CAWSVRGGGQPQHF

V: TRBV4-2
J: TRBJ2-1
CDR3: CASGEVGAHNEQFF

V: TRBV5-6
J: TRBJ2-3
CDR3: CASSFDGGSTDTQYF

V: TRBV18
J: TRBJ2-3
CDR3: CASSPTREPTQYF

V: TRBV29-1
J: TRBJ2-7
CDR3: CSVDSGTPYEQYF

V: TRBV6-6
J: TRBJ1-1
CDR3: CASSYVVSEAFF

V: TRBV5-1
J: TRBJ2-7
CDR3: CASSFGRVDEQYF

V: TRBV4-1
J: TRBJ1-2
CDR3: CASSQVLSNYGYTF

V: TRBV7-6
J: TRBJ2-7
CDR3: CASSLSPSGVYEQYF

V: TRBV27
J: TRBJ1-2
CDR3: CASRSTGTNYGYTF

V: TRBV4-1
J: TRBJ1-2
CDR3: CAGSTPGQGYGYTF

V: TRBV7-8
J: TRBJ2-1
CDR3: CASSTVSRGTANEQFF